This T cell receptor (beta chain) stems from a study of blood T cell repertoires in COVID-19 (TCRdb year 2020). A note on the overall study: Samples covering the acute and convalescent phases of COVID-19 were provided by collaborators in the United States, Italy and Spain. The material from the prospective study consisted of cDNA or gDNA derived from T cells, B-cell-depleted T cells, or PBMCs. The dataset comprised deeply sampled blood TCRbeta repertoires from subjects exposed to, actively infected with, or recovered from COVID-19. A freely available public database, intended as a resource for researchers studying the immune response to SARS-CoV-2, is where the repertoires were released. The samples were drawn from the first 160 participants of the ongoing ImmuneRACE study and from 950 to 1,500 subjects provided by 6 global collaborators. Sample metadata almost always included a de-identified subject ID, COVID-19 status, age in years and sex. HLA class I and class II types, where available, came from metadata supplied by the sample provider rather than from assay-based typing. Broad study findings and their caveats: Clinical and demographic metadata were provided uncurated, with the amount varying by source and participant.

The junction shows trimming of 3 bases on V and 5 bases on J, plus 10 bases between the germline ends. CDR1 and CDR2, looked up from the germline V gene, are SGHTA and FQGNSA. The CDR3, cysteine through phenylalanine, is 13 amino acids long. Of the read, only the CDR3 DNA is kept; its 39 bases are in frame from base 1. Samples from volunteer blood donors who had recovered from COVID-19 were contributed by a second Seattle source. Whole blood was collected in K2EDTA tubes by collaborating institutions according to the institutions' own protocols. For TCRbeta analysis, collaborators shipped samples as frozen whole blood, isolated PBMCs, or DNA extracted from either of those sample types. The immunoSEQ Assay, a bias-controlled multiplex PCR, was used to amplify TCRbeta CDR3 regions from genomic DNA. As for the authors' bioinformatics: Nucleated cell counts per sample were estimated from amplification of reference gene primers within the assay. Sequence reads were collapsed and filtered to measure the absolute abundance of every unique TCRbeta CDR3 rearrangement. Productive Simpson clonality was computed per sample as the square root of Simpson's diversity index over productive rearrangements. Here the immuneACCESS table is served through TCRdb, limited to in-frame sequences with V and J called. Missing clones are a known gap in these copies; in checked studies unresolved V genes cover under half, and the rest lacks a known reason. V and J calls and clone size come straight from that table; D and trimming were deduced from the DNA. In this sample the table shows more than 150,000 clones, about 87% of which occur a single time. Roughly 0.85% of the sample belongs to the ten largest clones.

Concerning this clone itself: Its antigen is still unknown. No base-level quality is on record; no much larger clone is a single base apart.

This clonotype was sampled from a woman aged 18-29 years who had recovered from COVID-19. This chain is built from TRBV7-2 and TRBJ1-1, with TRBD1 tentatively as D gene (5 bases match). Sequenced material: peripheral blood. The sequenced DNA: TGTGCCAGCAGCTTCCAGGGTCAAACTGAAGCTTTCTTT. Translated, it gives CASSFQGQTEAFF. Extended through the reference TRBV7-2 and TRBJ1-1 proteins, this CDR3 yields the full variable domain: GAGVSQSPSNKVTEKGKDVELRCDPISGHTALYWYRQSLGQGLEFLIYFQGNSAPDKSGLPSDRFSAERTGGSVSTLTIQRTQQEDSAVYLCASSFQGQTEAFFGQGTRLTVV.